This T cell receptor beta chain was sequenced in a study of blood T cell repertoires in COVID-19. The repertoire was sequenced with immunoSEQ multiplex PCR; TCRdb's copy has only in-frame clones and lacks some. Of 100,000 to 150,000 clones in the sample, roughly 90% were seen once. The CDR3 is 15 amino acids. Per germline, CDR1 SGHNT and CDR2 YYREEE (reference sequence). V gave up 4 bases and J gave up 0 bases, with 8 bases separating them. Followed longitudinally, the Seattle patients had been enrolled during active infection. The material sequenced was peripheral blood. This TCR derives from a man aged 50-59 years with COVID-19, enrolled during active disease. The chain links TRBV5-4 to TRBJ1-6, with D unclear. CDR3 DNA: TGTGCCAGCAGCGGCGGGAGCTCCTATAATTCACCCCTCCACTTT. Translated, it gives CASSGGSSYNSPLHF.